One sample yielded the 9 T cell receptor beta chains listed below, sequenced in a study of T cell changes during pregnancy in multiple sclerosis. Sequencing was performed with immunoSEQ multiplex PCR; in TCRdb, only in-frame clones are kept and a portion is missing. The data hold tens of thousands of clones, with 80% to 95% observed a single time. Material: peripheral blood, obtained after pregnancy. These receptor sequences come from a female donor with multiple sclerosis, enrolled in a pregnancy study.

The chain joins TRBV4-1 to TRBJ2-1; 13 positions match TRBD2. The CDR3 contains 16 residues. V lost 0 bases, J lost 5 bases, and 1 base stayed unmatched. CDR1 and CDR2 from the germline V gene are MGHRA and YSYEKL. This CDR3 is CASSQETSGGNNEQFF. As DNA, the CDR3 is TGCGCCAGCAGCCAAGAGACTAGCGGGGGGAACAATGAGCAGTTCTTC.

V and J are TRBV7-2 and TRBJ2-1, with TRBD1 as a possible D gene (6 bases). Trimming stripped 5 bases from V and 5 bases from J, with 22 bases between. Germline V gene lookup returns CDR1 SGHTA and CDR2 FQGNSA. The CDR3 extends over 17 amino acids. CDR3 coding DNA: TGTGCCAGCAGCCCCCCCTCCGGGACACAGGTAAACAATGAGCAGTTCTTC. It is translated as CASSPPSGTQVNNEQFF.

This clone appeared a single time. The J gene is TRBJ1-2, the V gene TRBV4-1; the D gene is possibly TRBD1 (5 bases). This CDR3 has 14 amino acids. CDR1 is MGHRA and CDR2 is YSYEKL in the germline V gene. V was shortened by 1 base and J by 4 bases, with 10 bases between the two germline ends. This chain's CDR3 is CASSQVGQGYGYTF. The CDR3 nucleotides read TGCGCCAGCAGCCAAGTTGGGCAGGGCTATGGCTACACCTTC.

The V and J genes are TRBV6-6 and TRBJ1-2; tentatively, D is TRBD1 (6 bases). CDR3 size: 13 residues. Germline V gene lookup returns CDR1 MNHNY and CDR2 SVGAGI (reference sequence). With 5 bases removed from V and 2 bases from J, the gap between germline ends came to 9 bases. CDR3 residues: CASSPGTNYGYTF. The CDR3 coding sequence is TGTGCCAGCAGTCCCGGGACAAACTATGGCTACACCTTC.

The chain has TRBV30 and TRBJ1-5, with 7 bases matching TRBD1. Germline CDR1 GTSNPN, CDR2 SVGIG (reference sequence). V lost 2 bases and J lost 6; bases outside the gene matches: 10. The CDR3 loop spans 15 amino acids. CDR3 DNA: TGTGCCTGGAGTCAGCAGGGGGAATTGGGTCAGCCCCAGCATTTT. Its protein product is CAWSQQGELGQPQHF.

In DNA form, the CDR3 reads TGTGCCACCCGGGGAGGGGGCAATGAGCAGTTCTTC. Encoded protein: CATRGGGNEQFF. This chain connects TRBV6-5 to TRBJ2-1; possible D gene TRBD2, 7 bases. Germline V gives CDR1 MNHEY, CDR2 SVGAGI. V was trimmed by 10 bases and J by 6 bases, leaving 13 bases between them. The CDR3 runs 12 residues.

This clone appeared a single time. Here the CDR3 reads CASSLRGMNTEAFF. In nucleotides, the CDR3 is TGTGCCAGCAGTCTCAGGGGAATGAACACTGAAGCTTTCTTT. The chain uses TRBV5-8 and TRBJ1-1, with D possibly being TRBD1 (6 bases). The CDR3 extends over 14 amino acids. With 5 bases removed from V and 0 bases from J, the gap between germline ends came to 11 bases. Germline V gene lookup returns CDR1 SGHTS and CDR2 YDEGEE.

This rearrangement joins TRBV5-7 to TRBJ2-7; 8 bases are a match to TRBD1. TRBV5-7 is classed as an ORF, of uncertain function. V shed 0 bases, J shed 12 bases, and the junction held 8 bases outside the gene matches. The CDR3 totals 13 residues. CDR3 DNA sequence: TGTGCCAGCAGCTTGGCCTCGGACAGGGAACGGTACTTC. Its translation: CASSLASDRERYF.

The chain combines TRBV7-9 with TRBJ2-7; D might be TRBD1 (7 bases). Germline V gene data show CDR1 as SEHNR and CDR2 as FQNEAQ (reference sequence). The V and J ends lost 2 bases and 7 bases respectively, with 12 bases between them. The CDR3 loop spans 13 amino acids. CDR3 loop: CASSLTTGTEQYF. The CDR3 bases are TGTGCCAGCAGCTTAACGACAGGGACTGAGCAGTACTTC.